The entry that follows covers one TCR beta chain sequence. This sample was included in a study of T-cell memory formation after mild COVID-19. MiXCR, applied by TCRdb to the 5' RACE reads, yields one record per CDR3 protein. In the table there are about 290,000 distinct CDR3 sequences, around a sixth of which are singletons. The junction had 2 bases not matched to a gene; V was cut back by 3 bases and J by 3 bases. The CDR3 runs to 14 residues. Sample: PBMCs or a T cell subset sorted from them (not recorded which). The chain combines TRBV12-3 or TRBV12-4 with TRBJ1-2, with 9 bases identical to TRBD1. The origin of this receptor is a young man who had mild COVID-19 (a few samples of this study predate the infection). Cell type and time point are not known. Written as DNA, the CDR3 is TGTGCCAGCAGTTTGGGGACAGGGCACTATGGCTACACCTTC. Residues: CASSLGTGHYGYTF.